This is a list of T cell receptor beta chains from one sample in a study of neurological immune-mediated disorders. Each CDR3 protein is one row after TCRdb ran MiXCR on the 5' RACE reads. The sample holds about 95,000 distinct CDR3 sequences, 3% to 4% seen once. Sequencing input: PBMCs. Every receptor here comes from a woman between 18 and 29 years old with multiple sclerosis. The CDR3 runs from the conserved cysteine through the conserved F or W. The D gene is left open where the match is weak. Clone size, where shown, is once, few, many, or a class for clones that have expanded.

size	V	J	D	CDR3	DNA
few	TRBV6-4	TRBJ2-1	TRBD1	CASSDEPGQGASEQFF	TGTGCCAGCAGTGACGAACCGGGACAGGGGGCTAGTGAGCAGTTCTTC
many	TRBV7-2	TRBJ2-7	TRBD2	CASSLRAGGPYEQYF	TGTGCCAGCAGCTTAAGAGCGGGAGGGCCCTACGAGCAGTACTTC
many	TRBV6-5	TRBJ2-7	-	CASSYSTPPPNYEQYF	TGTGCCAGCAGTTACTCGACCCCCCCGCCGAACTACGAGCAGTACTTC
-	TRBV30	TRBJ1-6	-	CAWTSIRANSPLHF	TGTGCCTGGACCTCTATTCGGGCTAATTCACCCCTCCACTTT
many	TRBV9	TRBJ1-2	-	CASSVSGAVGYTF	TGTGCCAGCAGCGTCTCCGGGGCGGTGGGCTACACCTTC
many	TRBV5-1	TRBJ1-6	TRBD1	CASSYGQGYNSPLHF	TGCGCCAGCAGCTATGGACAGGGGTATAATTCACCCCTCCACTTT
many	TRBV7-2	TRBJ1-1	TRBD1	CASSLRQGGAFF	TGTGCCAGCAGCCTAAGACAGGGAGGAGCTTTCTTT
many	TRBV7-9	TRBJ2-1	TRBD1	CASRNNRDRGYNEQFF	TGTGCCAGCAGAAACAACCGGGACAGGGGCTACAATGAGCAGTTCTTC
many	TRBV5-1	TRBJ2-2	-	CASSRGRGNTGELFF	TGCGCCAGCAGCCGAGGACGGGGGAACACCGGGGAGCTGTTTTTT
many	TRBV27	TRBJ2-2	-	CASSSRDPGELFF	TGTGCCAGCAGCTCTAGGGATCCCGGGGAGCTGTTTTTT
many	TRBV20-1	TRBJ1-6	TRBD1	CSARAGQGYSPLHF	TGCAGTGCTAGAGCTGGACAGGGTTATTCACCCCTCCACTTT
many	TRBV15	TRBJ2-5	-	CATSRDRTSRETQYF	TGTGCCACCAGCAGAGATCGTACTAGCCGGGAGACCCAGTACTTC
many	TRBV20-1	TRBJ2-5	-	CSAIRSQDPAQETQYF	TGCAGTGCCATCCGGTCGCAGGACCCGGCTCAAGAGACCCAGTACTTC
many	TRBV29-1	TRBJ2-7	-	CSVAEDIGGEQYF	TGCAGCGTGGCCGAGGATATAGGGGGCGAGCAGTACTTC
many	TRBV20-1	TRBJ2-3	-	CSAKAVTTRTDTQYF	TGCAGTGCGAAGGCCGTGACTACCCGCACAGATACGCAGTATTTT
many	TRBV18	TRBJ2-3	-	CASSPARRSADTQYF	TGTGCCAGCTCACCGGCCCGGAGGTCCGCAGATACGCAGTATTTT
many	TRBV6-1	TRBJ2-1	TRBD2	CASNPSGRANEQFF	TGTGCCAGCAATCCTAGCGGGAGGGCTAATGAGCAGTTCTTC
many	TRBV6-6	TRBJ2-7	TRBD2	CASKHTSGGPYEQYF	TGTGCCAGCAAACACACTAGCGGGGGCCCCTACGAGCAGTACTTC
many	TRBV3-1	TRBJ1-2	-	CASSPEGSGYTF	TGTGCCAGCAGCCCCGAGGGGTCGGGCTACACCTTC
-	TRBV5-5	TRBJ1-3	-	CASSLSGMFSGNTIYF	TGTGCCAGCAGCTTGTCAGGAATGTTTTCTGGAAACACCATATATTTT
many	TRBV5-1	TRBJ2-7	TRBD2	CASSAGGFGSYEQYF	TGCGCCAGCAGCGCGGGGGGGTTCGGCTCCTACGAGCAGTACTTC
many	TRBV15	TRBJ2-5	-	CATNTGNEETQYF	TGTGCCACTAATACAGGGAACGAAGAGACCCAGTACTTC
many	TRBV5-1	TRBJ2-3	-	CASSLAGYTQYF	TGCGCCAGCAGCTTGGCTGGGTATACGCAGTATTTT
many	TRBV11-2	TRBJ1-3	-	CASSSGLTGSGNTIYF	TGTGCCAGCAGCTCTGGCCTGACAGGCTCTGGAAACACCATATATTTT
many	TRBV12-3/TRBV12-4	TRBJ2-1	-	CASRRGESYNEQFF	TGTGCCAGCAGAAGGGGGGAGAGCTACAATGAGCAGTTCTTC
many	TRBV5-1	TRBJ1-2	TRBD1	CASRPSTGNYGYTF	TGCGCCAGCAGACCGTCGACAGGGAACTATGGCTACACCTTC
many	TRBV5-1	TRBJ2-1	TRBD1	CASSLVGQGTNEQFF	TGCGCCAGCAGCTTGGTGGGACAGGGGACGAATGAGCAGTTCTTC
few	TRBV7-6	TRBJ2-1	TRBD1	CASSLGGGSAYNEQFF	TGTGCCAGCAGCTTAGGAGGGGGCTCTGCCTACAATGAGCAGTTCTTC
many	TRBV10-3	TRBJ2-3	-	CAISATVYSTDTQYF	TGTGCCATCAGCGCGACAGTCTATAGCACAGATACGCAGTATTTT
many	TRBV6-5	TRBJ1-1	-	CASSYGYRAAEAFF	TGTGCCAGCAGTTACGGTTACAGGGCAGCTGAAGCTTTCTTT
many	TRBV12-3/TRBV12-4	TRBJ1-5	-	CASSLTGAQPQHF	TGTGCCAGCAGTTTAACGGGTGCCCAGCCCCAGCATTTT
-	TRBV29-1	TRBJ2-1	TRBD2	CSVERASGDNEQFF	TGCAGCGTTGAGAGGGCTAGCGGGGACAATGAGCAGTTCTTC
many	TRBV28	TRBJ1-6	-	CASSPRGTPLHF	TGTGCCAGCAGTCCCCGCGGTACACCCCTCCACTTT
many	TRBV20-1	TRBJ2-1	TRBD2	CSAFGLADYNEQFF	TGCAGTGCTTTCGGACTAGCGGACTACAATGAGCAGTTCTTC
many	TRBV5-1	TRBJ2-7	TRBD1	CASSPGTGGYSYEQYF	TGCGCCAGCAGCCCCGGGACAGGGGGCTACTCATACGAGCAGTACTTC
many	TRBV2	TRBJ2-5	-	CATRRAGIVETQYF	TGTGCCACCCGTCGCGCGGGGATAGTGGAGACCCAGTACTTC
many	TRBV5-1	TRBJ2-7	-	CASKPGTGSYEQYF	TGCGCCAGCAAGCCGGGGACGGGTTCCTACGAGCAGTACTTC
many	TRBV7-9	TRBJ2-2	-	CAGQGGTGELFF	TGTGCAGGCCAGGGCGGGACCGGGGAGCTGTTTTTT
many	TRBV6-6	TRBJ2-7	-	CASSYSGRAPKYYEQYF	TGTGCCAGCAGTTACTCGGGCCGGGCACCAAAGTACTACGAGCAGTACTTC
many	TRBV6-6	TRBJ2-3	TRBD2	CASSLAGGPGDTQYF	TGTGCCAGCAGCCTAGCGGGGGGGCCGGGAGATACGCAGTATTTT
many	TRBV12-3/TRBV12-4	TRBJ2-7	-	CASRSDRSYEQYF	TGTGCCAGCAGATCGGACAGATCCTACGAGCAGTACTTC
many	TRBV5-1	TRBJ1-6	TRBD1	CASSSTGTDDSPLHF	TGCGCCAGCAGCTCAACCGGGACAGACGATTCACCCCTCCACTTT
many	TRBV20-1	TRBJ1-1	TRBD1	CSARETGGANTEAFF	TGCAGTGCTAGAGAGACAGGGGGTGCGAACACTGAAGCTTTCTTT
few	TRBV29-1	TRBJ1-1	-	CSVHTRREAFF	TGCAGCGTCCACACTAGGAGGGAAGCTTTCTTT
many	TRBV5-1	TRBJ2-2	-	CASSVRVGVNTGELFF	TGCGCCAGCAGCGTTCGAGTGGGGGTCAACACCGGGGAGCTGTTTTTT
-	TRBV5-1	TRBJ1-1	TRBD1	CASSLPQGIGNTEAFF	TGCGCCAGCAGCTTACCACAGGGGATTGGGAACACTGAAGCTTTCTTT
few	TRBV21-1	TRBJ2-7	-	CASSPRGGDSPYEQYF	TGTGCCAGCAGCCCCCGGGGGGGGGACTCCCCCTACGAGCAGTACTTC
many	TRBV4-1	TRBJ2-7	-	CASSQDLGSPPYEQYF	TGCGCCAGCAGCCAAGATCTTGGTAGCCCCCCCTACGAGCAGTACTTC
many	TRBV12-3/TRBV12-4	TRBJ2-7	-	CASSPSGRSHEQYF	TGTGCCAGCAGTCCCTCAGGGCGGTCCCACGAGCAGTACTTC
few	TRBV7-3	TRBJ2-1	TRBD1	CASSLSGTGNNEQFF	TGTGCCAGCAGCTTAAGCGGGACAGGGAACAATGAGCAGTTCTTC